Sequencing of this T cell receptor (beta chain) was carried out in a study of blood T cell repertoires in COVID-19. The germline CDR1 and CDR2 sequences are KGHSH and LQKENI. V lost 6 bases to trimming and J lost 0 bases, with 10 bases between them. The CDR3 runs to 14 residues. This clone was counted once. In the study's own analysis: By means of reference gene primer amplification, nucleated cell counts were estimated. The method was immunoSEQ multiplex PCR; TCRdb's version includes in-frame clones alone and lacks a portion of them. That table gives V, J and clone size, and the DNA gave D and trimming. The data hold 130,000 to 150,000 clones, with around 90% observed a single time.

Material: peripheral blood. This TCR derives from a human donor in a cohort sampled during active COVID-19. The chain recombines TRBV18 with TRBJ2-3, with D unresolved. The CDR3 nucleotides are TGTGCCAGCTCGGTGTTAGCTAGCACAGATACGCAGTATTTT. This encodes CASSVLASTDTQYF.